The clone carrying this T cell receptor (beta chain) has at least ten counts. Its antigen is unknown. The data stem from a study of identical twins. Study conclusions and caveats: Cord blood beta clonotypes present at high abundance carried fewer insertions; no such pattern appeared in memory repertoires. Beta out-of-frame twin sharing showed a weaker excess.

V was clipped by 4 bases and J by 3 bases; unmatched bases: 4. The CDR3 spans 15 residues. Germline CDR1 LGHDT, CDR2 YNNKEL (reference sequence). From the 5' RACE reads, TCRdb called clonotypes with MiXCR, one entry per CDR3 protein. This table has 200,000 to 300,000 distinct CDR3 sequences, 8% to 11% appearing once. This chain connects TRBV3-1 to TRBJ2-3, with 10 bases aligning to TRBD1. Sequencing was carried out using memory T cells sorted from blood. The TCR was taken from a man aged 45-60 years in good health. CDR3 coding DNA: TGTGCCAGCAGCCGACGGACAGGGGGAACAGATACGCAGTATTTT. This encodes CASSRRTGGTDTQYF.